This T cell receptor (beta chain) was found in a study of blood T cells in healthy people across ages. At the level of the study: Template switching caught about one barcoded beta molecule for each two T cells.

This clonotype has just a few counts. Germline CDR1 reads KGHSH; CDR2 reads LQKENI. This CDR3 is 13 amino acids long. Trimming left V 4 bases short and J 4 bases short, with 9 bases between. For the second PCR, which ran for about 6 to 12 cycles, a sample-barcoded 5' primer and a J-beta primer mix were used. Using its own MiXCR run on the 5' RACE reads, TCRdb lists one record per CDR3 protein. The table records 600,000 to 850,000 distinct CDR3 sequences, roughly 25% of them present only once. This sample also belongs to another study, concerning T cells of mothers and their children.

Sequencing used blood. The chain uses TRBV18 and TRBJ2-3, with D unclear. The origin of this receptor is a boy between 10 and 17 years old in good health. CDR3 sequence: CASSQMTSDTQYF. In nucleotides, the CDR3 is TGTGCCAGCTCACAGATGACCTCAGATACGCAGTATTTT. Combining the CDR3 with reference TRBV18 and TRBJ2-3 gives the whole variable domain NAGVMQNPRHLVRRRGQEARLRCSPMKGHSHVYWYRQLPEEGLKFMVYLQKENIIDESGMPKERFSAEFPKEGPSILRIQQVVRGDSAAYFCASSQMTSDTQYFGPGTRLTVL.